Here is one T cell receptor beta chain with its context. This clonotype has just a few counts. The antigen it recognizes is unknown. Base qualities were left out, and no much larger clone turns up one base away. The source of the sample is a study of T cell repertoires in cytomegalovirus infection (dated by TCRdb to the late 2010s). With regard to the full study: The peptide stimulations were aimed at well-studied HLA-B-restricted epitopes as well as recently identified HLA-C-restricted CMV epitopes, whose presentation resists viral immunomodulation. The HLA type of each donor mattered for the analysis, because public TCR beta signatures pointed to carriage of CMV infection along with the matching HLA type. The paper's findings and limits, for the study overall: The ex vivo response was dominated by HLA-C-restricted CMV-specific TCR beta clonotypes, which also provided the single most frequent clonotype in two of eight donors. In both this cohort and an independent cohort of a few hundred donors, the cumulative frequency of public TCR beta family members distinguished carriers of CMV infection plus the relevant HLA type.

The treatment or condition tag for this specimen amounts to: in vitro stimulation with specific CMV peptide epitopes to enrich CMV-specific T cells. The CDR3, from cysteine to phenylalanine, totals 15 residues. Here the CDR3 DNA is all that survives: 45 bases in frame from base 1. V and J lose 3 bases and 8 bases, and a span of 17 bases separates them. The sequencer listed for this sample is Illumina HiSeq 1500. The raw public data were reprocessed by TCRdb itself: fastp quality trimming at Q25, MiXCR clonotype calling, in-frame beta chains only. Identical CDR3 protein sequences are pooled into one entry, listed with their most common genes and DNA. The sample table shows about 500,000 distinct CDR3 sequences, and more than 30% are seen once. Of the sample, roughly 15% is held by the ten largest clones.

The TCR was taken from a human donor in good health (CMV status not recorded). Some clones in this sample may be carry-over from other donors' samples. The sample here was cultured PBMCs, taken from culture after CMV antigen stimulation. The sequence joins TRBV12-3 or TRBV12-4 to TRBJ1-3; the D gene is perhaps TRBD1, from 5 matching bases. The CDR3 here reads CASSFTGRTRDTIYF. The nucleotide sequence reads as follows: TGTGCCAGCAGTTTCACGGGACGGACCCGGGACACCATATATTTT.